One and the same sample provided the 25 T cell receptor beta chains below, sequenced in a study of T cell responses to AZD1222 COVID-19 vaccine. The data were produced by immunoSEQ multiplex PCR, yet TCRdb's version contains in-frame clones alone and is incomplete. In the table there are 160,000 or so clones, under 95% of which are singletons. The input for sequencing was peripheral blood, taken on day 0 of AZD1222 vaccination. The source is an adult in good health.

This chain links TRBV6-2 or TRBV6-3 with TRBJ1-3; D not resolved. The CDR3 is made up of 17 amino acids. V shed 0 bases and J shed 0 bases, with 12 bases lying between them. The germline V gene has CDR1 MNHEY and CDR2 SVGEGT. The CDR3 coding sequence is TGTGCCAGCAGTTACTCGGCAGGAAAGAGCTCTGGAAACACCATATATTTT. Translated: CASSYSAGKSSGNTIYF.

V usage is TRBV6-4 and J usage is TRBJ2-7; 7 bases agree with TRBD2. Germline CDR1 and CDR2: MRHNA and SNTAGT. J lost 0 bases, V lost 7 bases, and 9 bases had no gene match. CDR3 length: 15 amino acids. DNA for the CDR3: TGTGCCAGCAACCTTCAAGGCGGGAGCTCCTACGAGCAGTACTTC. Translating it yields CASNLQGGSSYEQYF.

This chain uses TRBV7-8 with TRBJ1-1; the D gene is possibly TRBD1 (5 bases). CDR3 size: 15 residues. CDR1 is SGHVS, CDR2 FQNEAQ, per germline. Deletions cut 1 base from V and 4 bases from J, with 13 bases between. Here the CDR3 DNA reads TGTGCCAGCAGCTTAGGGCAGGGCGGACTCACTGAAGCTTTCTTT. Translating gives CASSLGQGGLTEAFF.

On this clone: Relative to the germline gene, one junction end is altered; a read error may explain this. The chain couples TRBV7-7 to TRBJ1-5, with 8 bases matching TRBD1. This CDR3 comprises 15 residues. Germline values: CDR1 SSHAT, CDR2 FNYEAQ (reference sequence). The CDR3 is CASSRRQGSGQPQHF. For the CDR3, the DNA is TGTGCTAGCAGCAGGCGACAGGGGAGCGGCCAGCCCCAGCATTTT.

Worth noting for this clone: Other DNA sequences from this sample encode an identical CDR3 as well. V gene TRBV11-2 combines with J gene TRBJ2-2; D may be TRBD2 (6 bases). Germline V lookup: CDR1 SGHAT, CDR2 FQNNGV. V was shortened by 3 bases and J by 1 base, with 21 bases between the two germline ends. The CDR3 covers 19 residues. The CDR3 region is CASSLIIWGGAGNTGELFF. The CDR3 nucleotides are TGTGCCAGCAGCTTGATCATTTGGGGCGGGGCGGGGAACACCGGGGAGCTGTTTTTT.

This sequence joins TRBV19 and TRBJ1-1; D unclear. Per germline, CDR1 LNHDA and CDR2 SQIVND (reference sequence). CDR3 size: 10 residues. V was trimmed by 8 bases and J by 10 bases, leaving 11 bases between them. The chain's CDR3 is CASDQGGAFF. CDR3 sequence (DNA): TGTGCCAGTGACCAAGGAGGAGCTTTCTTT.

CDR3 bases: TGTGCCAGCAGCCGCCCGGGGACTAGCGGGAACGAGCAGTACTTC. Translation: CASSRPGTSGNEQYF. The rearrangement links TRBV6-6 to TRBJ2-7; the match to TRBD2 covers 13 bases. The CDR3 has 15 amino acids. V lost 6 bases, J lost 5 bases, and 7 bases stayed unmatched. Per the germline V gene, CDR1 is MNHNY and CDR2 is SVGAGI (reference sequence).

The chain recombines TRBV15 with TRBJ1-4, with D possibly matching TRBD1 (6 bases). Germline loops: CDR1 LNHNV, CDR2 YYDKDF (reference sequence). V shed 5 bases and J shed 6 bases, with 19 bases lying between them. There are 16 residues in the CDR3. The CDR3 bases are TGTGCCACCAGCCGTTCCAACAGGGTGAGGGATGAAAAACTGTTTTTT. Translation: CATSRSNRVRDEKLFF.

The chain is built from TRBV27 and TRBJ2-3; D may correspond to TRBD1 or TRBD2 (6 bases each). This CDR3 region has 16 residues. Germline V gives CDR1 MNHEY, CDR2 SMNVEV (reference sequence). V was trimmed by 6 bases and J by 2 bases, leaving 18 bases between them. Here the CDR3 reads CASRPIGGPVTDTQYF. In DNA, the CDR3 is TGTGCCAGCAGACCCATAGGGGGGCCGGTCACAGATACGCAGTATTTT.

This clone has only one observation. DNA for the CDR3: TGCGCCAGCAGCCCCGGGACAGCCAATTCACCCCTCCACTTT. Amino acids: CASSPGTANSPLHF. The rearrangement joins TRBV5-1 to TRBJ1-6; 7 nucleotides line up with TRBD1. CDR3 size: 14 residues. V gave up 4 bases and J gave up 7 bases; unmatched junction bases: 5. Germline values: CDR1 SGHRS, CDR2 YFSETQ.

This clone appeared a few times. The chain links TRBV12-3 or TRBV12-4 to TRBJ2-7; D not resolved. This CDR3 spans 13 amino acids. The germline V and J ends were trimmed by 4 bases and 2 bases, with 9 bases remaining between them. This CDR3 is CASSSRKTYEQYF. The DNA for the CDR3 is TGTGCCAGCAGTTCCAGGAAGACCTACGAGCAGTACTTC.

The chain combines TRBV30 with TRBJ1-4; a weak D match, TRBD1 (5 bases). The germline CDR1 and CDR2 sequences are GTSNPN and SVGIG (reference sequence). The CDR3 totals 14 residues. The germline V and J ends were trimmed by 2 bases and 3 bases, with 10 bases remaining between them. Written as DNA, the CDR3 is TGTGCCTGGAGTAATGGGGCGGCTAATGAAAAACTGTTTTTT. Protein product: CAWSNGAANEKLFF. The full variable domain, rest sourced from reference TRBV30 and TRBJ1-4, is SQTIHQWPATLVQPVGSPLSLECTVEGTSNPNLYWYRQAAGRGLQLLFYSVGIGQISSEVPQNLSASRPQDRQFILSSKKLLLSDSGFYLCAWSNGAANEKLFFGSGTQLSVL.

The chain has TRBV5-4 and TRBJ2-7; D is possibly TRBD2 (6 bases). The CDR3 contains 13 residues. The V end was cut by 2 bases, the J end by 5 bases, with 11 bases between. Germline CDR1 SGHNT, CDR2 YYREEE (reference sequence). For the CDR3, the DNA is TGTGCCAGCAGCTTCCGGTCGGGGGACGAGCAGTACTTC. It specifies CASSFRSGDEQYF.

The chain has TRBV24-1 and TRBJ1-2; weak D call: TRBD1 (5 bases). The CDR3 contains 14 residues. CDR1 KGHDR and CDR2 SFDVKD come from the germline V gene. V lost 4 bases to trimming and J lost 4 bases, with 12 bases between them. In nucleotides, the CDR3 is TGTGCCACCAGTGACCCCGGGACCTCCTATGGCTACACCTTC. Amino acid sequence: CATSDPGTSYGYTF.

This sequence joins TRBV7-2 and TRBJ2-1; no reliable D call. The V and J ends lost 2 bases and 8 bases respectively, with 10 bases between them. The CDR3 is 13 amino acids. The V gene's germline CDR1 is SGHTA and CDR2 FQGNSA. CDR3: CASSLISRYEQFF. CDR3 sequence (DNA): TGTGCCAGCAGCTTAATCTCCCGCTATGAGCAGTTCTTC.

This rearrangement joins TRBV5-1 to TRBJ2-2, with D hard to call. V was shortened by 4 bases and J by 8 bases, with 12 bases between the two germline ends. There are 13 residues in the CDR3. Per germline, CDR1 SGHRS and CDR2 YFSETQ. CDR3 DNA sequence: TGCGCCAGCAGCCTAACCGGGCAGGGGGAGCTGTTTTTT. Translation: CASSLTGQGELFF.

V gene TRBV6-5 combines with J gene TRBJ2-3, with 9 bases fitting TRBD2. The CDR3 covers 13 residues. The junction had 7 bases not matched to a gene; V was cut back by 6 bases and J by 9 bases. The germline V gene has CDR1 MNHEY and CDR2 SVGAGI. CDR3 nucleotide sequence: TGTGCCAGCAGACGACTAGCGGATAACACGCAGTATTTT. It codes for CASRRLADNTQYF.

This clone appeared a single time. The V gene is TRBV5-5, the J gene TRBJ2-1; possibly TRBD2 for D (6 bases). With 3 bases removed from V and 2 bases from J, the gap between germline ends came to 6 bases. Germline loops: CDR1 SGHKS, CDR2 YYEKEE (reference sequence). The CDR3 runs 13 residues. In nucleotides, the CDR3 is TGTGCCAGCAGCTGGGAGGCCTACAATGAGCAGTTCTTC. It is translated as CASSWEAYNEQFF.

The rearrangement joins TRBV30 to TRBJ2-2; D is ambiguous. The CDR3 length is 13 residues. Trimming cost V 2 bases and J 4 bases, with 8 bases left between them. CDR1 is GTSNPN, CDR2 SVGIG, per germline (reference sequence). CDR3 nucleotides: TGTGCCTGGAGTTCGCGGAGCACCGGGGAGCTGTTTTTT. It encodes CAWSSRSTGELFF.

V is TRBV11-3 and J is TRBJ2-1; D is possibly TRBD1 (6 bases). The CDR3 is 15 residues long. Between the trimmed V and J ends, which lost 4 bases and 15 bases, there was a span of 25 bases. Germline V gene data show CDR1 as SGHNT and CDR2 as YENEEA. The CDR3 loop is CASSSVGGNRATLFF. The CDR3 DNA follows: TGTGCCAGCAGCTCCGTTGGGGGAAACAGGGCCACGTTGTTCTTC.

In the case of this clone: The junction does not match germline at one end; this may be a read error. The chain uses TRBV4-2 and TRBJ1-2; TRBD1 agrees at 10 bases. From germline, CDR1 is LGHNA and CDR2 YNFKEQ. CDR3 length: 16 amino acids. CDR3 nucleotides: TGTGCCAGCAACCAACCGGGGACAGGGGAAAACTATGGCTACACCTTC. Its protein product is CASNQPGTGENYGYTF.

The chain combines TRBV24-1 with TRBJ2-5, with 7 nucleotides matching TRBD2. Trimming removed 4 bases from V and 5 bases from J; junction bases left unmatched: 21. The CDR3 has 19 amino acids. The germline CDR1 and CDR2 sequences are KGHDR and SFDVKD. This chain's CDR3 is CATSDPGGSSFPVVETQYF. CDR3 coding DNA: TGTGCCACCAGTGACCCCGGGGGGTCCTCGTTTCCGGTGGTGGAGACCCAGTACTTC.

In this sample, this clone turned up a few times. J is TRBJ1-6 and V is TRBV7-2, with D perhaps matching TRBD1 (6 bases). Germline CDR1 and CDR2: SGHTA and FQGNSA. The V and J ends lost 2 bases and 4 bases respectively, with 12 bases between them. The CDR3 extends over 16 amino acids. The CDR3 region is CASSLSGQSYNSPLHF. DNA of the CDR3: TGTGCCAGCAGCTTATCTGGACAGAGTTATAATTCACCCCTCCACTTT.

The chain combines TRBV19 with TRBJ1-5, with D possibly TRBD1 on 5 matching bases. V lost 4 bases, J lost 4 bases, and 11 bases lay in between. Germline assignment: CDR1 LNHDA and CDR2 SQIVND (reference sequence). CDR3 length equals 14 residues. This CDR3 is CASSTDRLNQPQHF. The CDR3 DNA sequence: TGTGCCAGTAGTACTGACAGACTTAATCAGCCCCAGCATTTT.

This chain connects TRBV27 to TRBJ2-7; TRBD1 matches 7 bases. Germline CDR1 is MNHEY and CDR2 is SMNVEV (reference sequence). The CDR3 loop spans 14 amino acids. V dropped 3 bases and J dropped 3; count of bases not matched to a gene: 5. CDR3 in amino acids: CASSFGTADYEQYF. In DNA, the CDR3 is TGTGCCAGCAGTTTCGGGACAGCGGACTACGAGCAGTACTTC.